This is a list of T cell receptor beta chains from one sample in a study of blood T cells in healthy people across ages. TCRdb called the 5' RACE reads again in MiXCR, with one record for every CDR3 protein. Here the sample spans around 800,000 distinct CDR3 sequences, under 45% being singletons. The sequenced sample was blood. The receptors originated from a man between 60 and 75 years old in good health. Both conserved end residues are part of each CDR3. The D gene is left open where the match is weak. Rows may omit the clone size; those that give it use once, few, many or a size class.

-	17	TRBJ1-5	-	TRBV7-2	TGTGCCAGCAGCTTAGTTGCCCCATCTTATAGCAATCAGCCCCAGCATTTT	CASSLVAPSYSNQPQHF
-	15	TRBJ2-5	-	TRBV4-3	TGCGCCAGCAGCCAAGCGACGGGGGACCAAGAGACCCAGTACTTC	CASSQATGDQETQYF
-	16	TRBJ2-3	TRBD2	TRBV24-1	TGTGCCACCAGTGAGGGACTAGCGGGGACCACAGATACGCAGTATTTT	CATSEGLAGTTDTQYF
-	17	TRBJ2-3	-	TRBV6-5	TGTGCCAGCAGTTACTCGAGTCCGGGCAGGCTCACAGATACGCAGTATTTT	CASSYSSPGRLTDTQYF
-	14	TRBJ1-6	-	TRBV20-1	TGCAGTGCTAGAGGAGACCCTAGGGATTCACCCCTCCACTTT	CSARGDPRDSPLHF
few	15	TRBJ2-3	-	TRBV6-5	TGTGCCAGCAGTGCCCGGGCGGTTAGCACAGATACGCAGTATTTT	CASSARAVSTDTQYF
few	14	TRBJ2-5	-	TRBV9	TGTGCCAGCAGCGTAGGCACTAAGGCAGAGACCCAGTACTTC	CASSVGTKAETQYF
-	14	TRBJ2-7	TRBD1	TRBV2	TGTGCCAGCAGTGAAACTAGGACAGGTACATCCCAGTACTTC	CASSETRTGTSQYF
few	14	TRBJ1-2	-	TRBV24-1	TGTGCCACCAGTGATGGAGGTCGGGGCTATGGCTACACCTTC	CATSDGGRGYGYTF
many	12	TRBJ2-7	-	TRBV12-3/TRBV12-4	TGTGCCAGCAGTTTTGGAGGCTACGAGCAGTACTTC	CASSFGGYEQYF
-	14	TRBJ1-2	TRBD1	TRBV7-2	TGTGCCAGCAGGGGGCGACAGGGTCGGTCGGGCTACACCTTC	CASRGRQGRSGYTF
few	15	TRBJ2-7	-	TRBV20-1	TGCAGTGCTAGACCGGGTACAGGGTGGTCCTACGAGCAGTACTTC	CSARPGTGWSYEQYF
-	16	TRBJ1-5	-	TRBV20-1	TGCAGTGCTAGAGATTTAAAGGGTTCGGGCAATCAGCCCCAGCATTTT	CSARDLKGSGNQPQHF
-	11	TRBJ2-7	TRBD2	TRBV12-3/TRBV12-4	TGTGCCAGCAGTTTAGGGCGGGGGGTGTACTTC	CASSLGRGVYF
many	13	TRBJ2-5	-	TRBV2	TGTGCCAGCAGTGGGGACAACCAAGAGACCCAGTACTTC	CASSGDNQETQYF
few	16	TRBJ2-1	TRBD2	TRBV12-3/TRBV12-4	TGTGCCAGCAGTTTAGGGACGCGGGGGGGCCGCTATGAGCAGTTCTTC	CASSLGTRGGRYEQFF
-	13	TRBJ1-5	-	TRBV6-2/TRBV6-3	TGTGCCAGCTCAGAAGGGGCAGGGCAGCCCCAGCATTTT	CASSEGAGQPQHF
once	14	TRBJ1-1	-	TRBV5-5	TGTGCCAGCAGCTTGGGTCCGGCGGGGCCCAACTCTTTCTTT	CASSLGPAGPNSFF
once	16	TRBJ2-7	TRBD2	TRBV20-1	TGCAGTGCTAGGTTTTATAGCGGGGGGACAACATACGAGCAGTACTTC	CSARFYSGGTTYEQYF
-	13	TRBJ2-2	TRBD1	TRBV20-1	TGCAGTGCTAGGCACAGGGGGTCCGGGGAGCTGTTTTTT	CSARHRGSGELFF
-	13	TRBJ2-1	-	TRBV3-1	TGTGCCAGCAGCCAGCAGGGGCATCATGAGCAGTTCTTC	CASSQQGHHEQFF
-	15	TRBJ2-5	TRBD2	TRBV9	TGTGCCAGCAGCGTAGACGGGGGGGGAATGAAGACCCAGTACTTC	CASSVDGGGMKTQYF
-	14	TRBJ1-6	-	TRBV5-1	TGCGCCAGCAGCCGGGAAGGTAGTGATTCACCCCTCCACTTT	CASSREGSDSPLHF
once	13	TRBJ1-2	TRBD1	TRBV6-1	TGTGCCAGCAGCGGCGACAGGGGCGATGGCTACACCTTC	CASSGDRGDGYTF
-	14	TRBJ1-2	TRBD1	TRBV12-3/TRBV12-4	TGTGCCAGCAGACGGGACAGAATCGAAGGTGGCTACACCTTC	CASRRDRIEGGYTF
-	17	TRBJ1-6	TRBD1	TRBV6-1	TGTGCCAGCAGTGAAGCTTCCTTCGGGACAGATAATTCACCCCTCCACTTT	CASSEASFGTDNSPLHF
few	15	TRBJ2-7	TRBD2	TRBV18	TGTGCCAGCTCCCCAGGGAGGGTTCGGTCCTACGAGCAGTACTTC	CASSPGRVRSYEQYF
-	16	TRBJ2-5	-	TRBV18	TGTGCCAGCTCACCACCTCTAGGGGACCCCCAAGAGACCCAGTACTTC	CASSPPLGDPQETQYF
-	13	TRBJ2-3	-	TRBV6-1	TGTGCCAGCAGTGGCAGGGCTCGAGATACGCAGTATTTT	CASSGRARDTQYF
-	16	TRBJ1-4	-	TRBV4-3	TGCGCCAGCAGCCCCCGGAAAATGGGGCCTGGGGAAAAACTGTTTTTT	CASSPRKMGPGEKLFF
-	14	TRBJ2-3	TRBD1	TRBV20-1	TGCAGTGCTAGCCGGGACAGTAGCACAGATACGCAGTATTTT	CSASRDSSTDTQYF
-	17	TRBJ2-5	TRBD2	TRBV20-1	TGCAGTGCTAGAGATCCTGGGCGGGGGGGAAAACAAGAGACCCAGTACTTC	CSARDPGRGGKQETQYF
once	14	TRBJ2-2	-	TRBV4-3	TGCGCCAGCAGCCAAGAGGACGGTAACACCGGGGAGTTTTTT	CASSQEDGNTGEFF
-	13	TRBJ1-2	-	TRBV7-9	TGTGCCAGCAGCGTAACAGGCGACGATGGTTACACCTTC	CASSVTGDDGYTF
few	16	TRBJ2-7	-	TRBV9	TGTGCCAGCAGCGGGGGGGGGACAAGACGGGCCTCCGAGCAGTACTTC	CASSGGGTRRASEQYF
-	13	TRBJ2-4	-	TRBV11-2	TGTGCCAGCAGCCTCGGACCGGAAAACATTCAGTACTTC	CASSLGPENIQYF
many	12	TRBJ2-5	TRBD2	TRBV20-1	TGCAGTGCTGCAGCGGGGGCAGAGACCCAGTACTTC	CSAAAGAETQYF
few	15	TRBJ2-7	TRBD1	TRBV4-3	TGCGCCAGCAGCCCCGGACAGGGGGTTACCTACGAGCAGTACTTC	CASSPGQGVTYEQYF
few	17	TRBJ1-2	TRBD1	TRBV7-2	TGTGCCAGCAGCCGAGGGACAGGCCAACTTGGGGACTATGGCTACACCTTC	CASSRGTGQLGDYGYTF
-	15	TRBJ2-3	TRBD2	TRBV28	TGTGCCAGCGACCCCCGGACTAGCGGGGGGGATACGCAGTATTTT	CASDPRTSGGDTQYF
-	12	TRBJ1-6	-	TRBV20-1	TGCAGTGCTAGAGGGGAAGATTCACCCCTCCACTTT	CSARGEDSPLHF
-	14	TRBJ2-1	-	TRBV2	TGTGCCAGCAGTGAGAACAGGGCCTACAATGAGCAGTTCTTC	CASSENRAYNEQFF
few	15	TRBJ2-7	-	TRBV10-3	TGTGCCATCAGGGAGGGGGGACCCAGCTCCTACGAGCAGTACTTC	CAIREGGPSSYEQYF
-	15	TRBJ2-1	-	TRBV2	TGTGCCAGCAGTATACTACAGGTTGGTCTTTACGAGGAGTTCTTC	CASSILQVGLYEEFF
-	14	TRBJ1-1	-	TRBV18	TGTGCCAGCTCAGGCCTTGACAGGAACACTGAAGCTTTCTTT	CASSGLDRNTEAFF
-	13	TRBJ2-2	TRBD1	TRBV29-1	TGCAGCGTCCTGGGACAGAGTACCGGGGAGCTGTTTTTT	CSVLGQSTGELFF
many	13	TRBJ2-7	-	TRBV29-1	TGCAGCGTTGGGGCAGGGGAAGCCTACGAGCAGTACTTC	CSVGAGEAYEQYF
-	15	TRBJ1-2	-	TRBV4-3	TGCGCCAGCAGCCAAGAGCTTGACAGTAACTATGGCTACACCTTC	CASSQELDSNYGYTF
-	11	TRBJ1-1	TRBD1	TRBV20-1	TGCAGTGCTAGTTTGGGACAGGAAGCTTTCTTT	CSASLGQEAFF
-	15	TRBJ2-1	TRBD2	TRBV20-1	TGCAGTGCTAGAGATCGACTAGCGGGGTACAATGAGCAGTTCTTC	CSARDRLAGYNEQFF
few	13	TRBJ1-5	-	TRBV29-1	TGCAGCGTCCGGGGAGCTGGGAATCAGCCCCAGCATTTT	CSVRGAGNQPQHF
few	12	TRBJ2-7	-	TRBV5-1	TGCGCCAGCAGCTCCGTGAGCTACGAGCAGTACTTC	CASSSVSYEQYF